The rows below give T cell receptor beta chains drawn from one sample of a study of shared clonotypes between healthy human individuals. Libraries were prepared by immunoSEQ multiplex PCR; TCRdb keeps only in-frame clonotypes and omits some of them. The sample has 2.5 million or so clones; around 94% are singletons. The sequenced sample was naive CD4+ T cells sorted from blood. These receptors were collected from a man aged 18 to 30 in good health. Each CDR3 is given with its conserved first and last residue. Fields, in order: D gene, clone size, V gene, J gene, CDR3 protein, CDR3 DNA. D genes are given only for firm matches. Only part of the rows carry a size: once, few, many, or a class if the clone is expanded.

D gene: -; clone size: -; V gene: TRBV9; J gene: TRBJ1-1; CDR3 protein: CASSFARDPEAFF; CDR3 DNA: TGTGCCAGCAGCTTCGCCAGGGACCCTGAAGCTTTCTTT
D gene: TRBD1; clone size: once; V gene: TRBV13; J gene: TRBJ1-1; CDR3 protein: CASSSGTGSVTEAFF; CDR3 DNA: TGTGCCAGCAGCTCCGGGACAGGAAGCGTGACTGAAGCTTTCTTT
D gene: -; clone size: -; V gene: TRBV5-4; J gene: TRBJ2-3; CDR3 protein: CASSPETDTQYF; CDR3 DNA: TGTGCCAGCAGCCCTGAGACAGATACGCAGTATTTT
D gene: TRBD2; clone size: -; V gene: TRBV4-3; J gene: TRBJ2-1; CDR3 protein: CASSQGRLAGNEQFF; CDR3 DNA: TGCGCCAGCAGCCAGGGCCGACTAGCGGGGAATGAGCAGTTCTTC
D gene: -; clone size: -; V gene: TRBV5-6; J gene: TRBJ2-7; CDR3 protein: CASSLGTLTYEQYF; CDR3 DNA: TGTGCCAGCAGCTTGGGGACACTAACCTACGAGCAGTACTTC
D gene: -; clone size: -; V gene: TRBV4-1; J gene: TRBJ1-5; CDR3 protein: CASSQVEGYSNQPQHF; CDR3 DNA: TGCGCCAGCAGCCAAGTTGAGGGGTATAGCAATCAGCCCCAGCATTTT
D gene: -; clone size: -; V gene: TRBV6-1; J gene: TRBJ1-2; CDR3 protein: CASSQGYGYTF; CDR3 DNA: TGTGCCAGCAGCCAGGGCTATGGCTACACCTTC
D gene: -; clone size: -; V gene: TRBV2; J gene: TRBJ2-3; CDR3 protein: CASNRQLLDTQYF; CDR3 DNA: TGTGCCAGCAATAGGCAACTACTCGATACGCAGTATTTT
D gene: -; clone size: -; V gene: TRBV30; J gene: TRBJ1-1; CDR3 protein: CAWSANFPRGTEAFF; CDR3 DNA: TGTGCCTGGAGCGCGAACTTCCCCCGGGGCACTGAAGCTTTCTTT
D gene: -; clone size: -; V gene: TRBV7-9; J gene: TRBJ2-7; CDR3 protein: CASSPAEGYEQYF; CDR3 DNA: TGTGCCAGCAGCCCCGCCGAGGGCTACGAGCAGTACTTC
D gene: -; clone size: -; V gene: TRBV10-3; J gene: TRBJ1-1; CDR3 protein: CAISEPANTEAFF; CDR3 DNA: TGTGCCATCAGTGAGCCAGCTAACACTGAAGCTTTCTTT
D gene: TRBD1; clone size: -; V gene: TRBV23-1; J gene: TRBJ2-2; CDR3 protein: CASRGTGLTGELFF; CDR3 DNA: TGCGCCAGCAGAGGGACAGGACTCACCGGGGAGCTGTTTTTT
D gene: -; clone size: -; V gene: TRBV5-4; J gene: TRBJ2-5; CDR3 protein: CASSITGVETQYF; CDR3 DNA: TGTGCCAGCAGCATTACGGGGGTGGAGACCCAGTACTTC
D gene: -; clone size: -; V gene: TRBV6-1; J gene: TRBJ1-5; CDR3 protein: CASSEVGFNQPQHF; CDR3 DNA: TGTGCCAGCAGTGAAGTGGGGTTCAATCAGCCCCAGCATTTT
D gene: TRBD2; clone size: -; V gene: TRBV25-1; J gene: TRBJ2-3; CDR3 protein: CASSFWGLAGVEDTQYF; CDR3 DNA: TGTGCCAGCAGTTTCTGGGGGTTAGCGGGAGTTGAAGATACGCAGTATTTT